This TCR beta chain was recovered during a study of PD-1 blockade in classical Hodgkin lymphoma. Repertoires were generated with immunoSEQ multiplex PCR, while TCRdb's copy carries only in-frame clones and drops some. This table holds about 39,000 clones, roughly three quarters found once. As to this clone: Its cognate antigen is unknown.

Whole-study results and caveats: Nivolumab initiation under 1 year post-ASCT meant exclusion. Whatever underlies the repertoire differences (possibly disease activity or prior therapy) remains undefined. Before treatment, complete responders showed about the same diversity as newly diagnosed patients.

Each patient's relapse followed autologous stem cell transplantation, and brentuximab vedotin exposure varied. Complete response, partial response or progressive disease was each patient's best response. This sample comprised peripheral blood mononuclear cells (PBMCs), obtained before the second cycle of nivolumab. The receptor was derived from a human donor with classical Hodgkin lymphoma.

As DNA, the CDR3 is TGTGCCAGCTCACCACAACAACCGGGACAGGGGATAGATACGCAGTATTTT. This sequence encodes CASSPQQPGQGIDTQYF. This chain connects TRBV18 to TRBJ2-3; 10 nucleotides agree with TRBD1. The trim removed 1 base at V and 5 bases at J, leaving 9 bases unmatched. There are 17 residues in the CDR3. The germline gives CDR1 KGHSH, CDR2 LQKENI.